The rows below give T cell receptor beta chains drawn from one sample of a study of T cells after yellow fever vaccination. One entry per CDR3 protein results from TCRdb running MiXCR on the 5' RACE reads. The sample has hundreds of thousands of distinct CDR3 sequences, roughly a sixth seen once. The sequencing used PBMCs, collected less than 6 days after the first yellow fever vaccination. The origin of the receptors is a man aged 18 to 30 who received the YFV17D yellow fever vaccine. Each CDR3 is given with its conserved first and last residue. The D gene is left open where the match is weak. Size is omitted from some rows. Given values are once, few, many or a class for expanded clones.

V	D	size	J	DNA	CDR3
TRBV11-2	-	few	TRBJ2-5	TGTGCCAGCAGCTTACCAAGGGAGACCCAGTACTTC	CASSLPRETQYF
TRBV4-1	-	few	TRBJ1-4	TGCGCCAGCAGCCAAGTAGCACAGACTGCAACTAATGAAAAACTGTTTTTT	CASSQVAQTATNEKLFF
TRBV12-3/TRBV12-4	-	few	TRBJ1-2	TGTGCCAGCAGACGACATCAGGGAGGTAGTACCTTC	CASRRHQGGSTF
TRBV7-6	-	few	TRBJ2-2	TGTGCCAGCAGCTTAGCGCAGCCAGGCACCGGGGAGCTGTTTTTT	CASSLAQPGTGELFF
TRBV4-3	-	-	TRBJ2-5	TGCGCCAGCAGCCCCAGCAATTCCCAAGAGACCCAGTACTTC	CASSPSNSQETQYF
TRBV4-1	TRBD2	few	TRBJ2-5	TGCGCCAGCAGCCAAGACCCCGGGAGGGCGTGGACCCAGTACTTC	CASSQDPGRAWTQYF
TRBV29-1	TRBD2	many	TRBJ2-4	TGCAGCGTTAGCACCCGGGACTATATAGACATTCAGTACTTC	CSVSTRDYIDIQYF
TRBV20-1	-	-	TRBJ2-3	TGCAGTGCTGTAGGGGGGGCAGATACGCAGTATTTT	CSAVGGADTQYF
TRBV20-1	TRBD1	few	TRBJ1-1	TGCAGTGCCCCAGCAGGGGGAATGGGCACTGAAGCTTTCTTT	CSAPAGGMGTEAFF
TRBV5-1	-	-	TRBJ1-2	TGCGCCAGCAGCTCCGCACAGGGTCTGGGCTACACCTTC	CASSSAQGLGYTF
TRBV6-4	TRBD1	few	TRBJ1-2	TGTGCCAGCAGTGAGCGGCCCGGGACAGGGCGGTATGGCTACACCTTC	CASSERPGTGRYGYTF
TRBV5-1	TRBD2	-	TRBJ2-2	TGCGCCAGCAGCTCCCTCAAAGCGGGGGGGGTCACCGGGGAGCTGTTTTTT	CASSSLKAGGVTGELFF
TRBV6-2/TRBV6-3	-	few	TRBJ2-3	TGTGCCAGCAGTTACGATGAGCGGAGCACAGATACGCAGTATTTT	CASSYDERSTDTQYF
TRBV6-2/TRBV6-3	TRBD1	-	TRBJ1-5	TGTGCCAGCAGTCACGGAACAGGGGTTGGCATCCAGCATTTT	CASSHGTGVGIQHF
TRBV25-1	TRBD1	-	TRBJ2-2	TGTGCCAGCCACTACCTCCGGGACAGGGAAGGGAAGACGAAAAGCGGGGAGCTGTTTTTT	CASHYLRDREGKTKSGELFF
TRBV15	-	-	TRBJ2-1	TGTGCCACCAGCAGAGATGGCGGGGACAATGAGCAGTTCTTC	CATSRDGGDNEQFF
TRBV5-1	-	many	TRBJ1-2	TGCGCCAGCAGCCAAGACGCAGGGAACTATGGCTACACCTTC	CASSQDAGNYGYTF
TRBV27	TRBD1	-	TRBJ2-6	TGTGCCAGCAGTTCCCCGGGGGACAGGGCCTTATCTGGGGCCAACGTCCTGACTTTC	CASSSPGDRALSGANVLTF
TRBV12-3/TRBV12-4	TRBD1	-	TRBJ2-6	TGTGCCAGCAGTTTCCTGGGACAGGGAGTGAGGGCCAACGTCCTGACTTTC	CASSFLGQGVRANVLTF
TRBV7-2	-	few	TRBJ1-6	TGTGCCAGCAGCGATGGGGGACATTCACCCCTCCACTTT	CASSDGGHSPLHF
TRBV7-2	-	-	TRBJ2-7	TGTGCCAGCAGCATACTCTCTCTGGGCGGAGATTACGAGCAGTACTTC	CASSILSLGGDYEQYF
TRBV3-1	TRBD1	few	TRBJ1-4	TGTGCCAGCAGCCAAGATTTGCAGGGGGGAAGAGAAAAACTGTTTTTT	CASSQDLQGGREKLFF
TRBV20-1	-	few	TRBJ1-2	TGCAGCCCTACCCGAATGGACAGCGGTGGTGGCTACACCTTC	CSPTRMDSGGGYTF
TRBV12-3/TRBV12-4	-	many	TRBJ2-5	TGTGCCAGCAGGCCGGGGTTCCAAGAGACCCAGTACTTC	CASRPGFQETQYF
TRBV10-3	TRBD1	many	TRBJ1-4	TGTGCCATCAGCCCCGGGACAGGGGTCGAAAAACTGTTTTTT	CAISPGTGVEKLFF
TRBV12-3/TRBV12-4	-	-	TRBJ2-2	TGTGCCAGCACCCCGACCTACACCGGGGAGCTGTTTTTT	CASTPTYTGELFF
TRBV5-1	-	few	TRBJ2-7	TGCGCCAGCAGCTTGGATAAACAGGTCTACGAGCAGTACTTC	CASSLDKQVYEQYF
TRBV6-5	-	once	TRBJ2-7	TGTGCCAGCAGTTACTCGAGGGGGGGTGGATTCTACGAGCAGTACTTC	CASSYSRGGGFYEQYF
TRBV5-6	-	-	TRBJ1-5	TGTGCCAGCAGCTTGAACAGTTATAGCAATCAGCCCCAGCATTTT	CASSLNSYSNQPQHF
TRBV7-9	-	few	TRBJ1-5	TGTGCCAGCAGCTTAGATCACAGGGAGGCCCAGCCCCAGCATTTT	CASSLDHREAQPQHF
TRBV7-6	TRBD2	many	TRBJ2-1	TGTGCCAGCAGCCGATCTCCGACTAGCGGGCGGAACAATGAGCAGTTCTTC	CASSRSPTSGRNNEQFF
TRBV5-4	-	few	TRBJ2-7	TGTGCCAGCAGCTTGGATCGCAGGGGTTTCGAGCAGTACTTC	CASSLDRRGFEQYF
TRBV10-3	-	-	TRBJ2-5	TGTGCCATCAGTGAGTCAGGCGGGGCCGGGGAGACCCAGTACTTC	CAISESGGAGETQYF
TRBV7-2	TRBD2	few	TRBJ2-1	TGTGCCAGCAGCGTACCTCGGGGGACTAGCTTCCATGAGCAGTTCTTC	CASSVPRGTSFHEQFF
TRBV5-1	TRBD2	-	TRBJ2-5	TGCGCCAGCAGTTCTACTTCCCCGGGACTAGCGTCATCAGAGACCCAGTACTTC	CASSSTSPGLASSETQYF
TRBV7-2	-	-	TRBJ2-5	TGTGCCAGCAGCTTTTTGGGGGCCCCTAAAGAGACCCAGTACTTC	CASSFLGAPKETQYF
TRBV19	TRBD1	few	TRBJ2-1	TGTGCCAGTAGGACCTTGGGACAGGGAAACAATGAGCAGTTCTTC	CASRTLGQGNNEQFF
TRBV6-2/TRBV6-3	TRBD1	-	TRBJ2-7	TGTGCCAGCAGGCCCGGGACAGTGTTCTACGAGCAGTACTTC	CASRPGTVFYEQYF
TRBV29-1	-	many	TRBJ1-2	TGCAGCGTTGCAGGGAATGGCTACACCTTC	CSVAGNGYTF
TRBV24-1	-	few	TRBJ1-1	TGTGCCACCAGTGATCTACAACTAAGACAGCCGAACACTGAAGCTTTCTTT	CATSDLQLRQPNTEAFF